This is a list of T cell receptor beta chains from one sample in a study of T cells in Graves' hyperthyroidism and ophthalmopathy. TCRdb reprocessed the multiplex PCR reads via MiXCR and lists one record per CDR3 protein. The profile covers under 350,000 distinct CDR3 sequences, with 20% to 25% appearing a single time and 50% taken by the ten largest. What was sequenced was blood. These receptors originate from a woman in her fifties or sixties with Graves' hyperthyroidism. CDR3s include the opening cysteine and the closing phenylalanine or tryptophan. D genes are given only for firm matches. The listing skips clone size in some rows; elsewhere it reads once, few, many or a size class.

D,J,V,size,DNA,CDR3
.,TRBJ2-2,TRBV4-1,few,TGCGCCAGCAGCCAACCTCCTAGAACCGGGGAGCTGTTTTTT,CASSQPPRTGELFF
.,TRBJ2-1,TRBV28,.,TGTGCCAGCAGTAACGACGGGACTTTCCACCTAGCTTACAATGAGCAGTTCTTC,CASSNDGTFHLAYNEQFF
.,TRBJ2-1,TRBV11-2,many,TGTGCCAGCAGCCCAGGGGTCAATGAGCAGTTCTTC,CASSPGVNEQFF
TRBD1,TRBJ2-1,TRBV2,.,TGTGCCAGCAGTGAAGAGGGGGCAGGCAGGCAGTTCTTC,CASSEEGAGRQFF
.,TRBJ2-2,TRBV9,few,TGTGCCAGCAGCGTAGTGGCAGGGTCCGGGGAGCTGTTTTTT,CASSVVAGSGELFF
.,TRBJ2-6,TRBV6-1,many,TGTGCCAGCAGGAGACAGGGAGGGGGAAACTCTGGGGCCAACGTCCTGACTTTC,CASRRQGGGNSGANVLTF
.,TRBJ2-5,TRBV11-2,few,TGTGCCAGCAGCTTAGATCCTGGGCCGGGGACCCAGTACTTC,CASSLDPGPGTQYF
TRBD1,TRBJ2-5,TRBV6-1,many,TGTGCCAGCAAATGGGACAGGCTTCAAGAGACCCAGTACTTC,CASKWDRLQETQYF
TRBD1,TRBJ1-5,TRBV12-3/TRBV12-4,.,TGTGCCAGCAGCCCCCAGACAGGGGTAAACAATCAGCCCCAGCATTTT,CASSPQTGVNNQPQHF
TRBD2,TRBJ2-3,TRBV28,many,TGTGCCAGCCTAAACCCGGGGCGGCTAGCGGGAGAGGATACGCAGTATTTT,CASLNPGRLAGEDTQYF
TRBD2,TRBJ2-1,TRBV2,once,TGTGCCAGCACCACTAGCGGGAGGGTATCCTACAATGAGCAGTTCTTC,CASTTSGRVSYNEQFF
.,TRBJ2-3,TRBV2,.,TGTGCCAGCAGAGGTCCGAAAAGCACAGATACGCAGTATTTT,CASRGPKSTDTQYF
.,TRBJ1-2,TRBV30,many,TGTGCCTGCTCAGGGGCTAACTATGGCTACACCTTC,CACSGANYGYTF
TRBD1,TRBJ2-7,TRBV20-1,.,TGCAGTGCTTCCCGAGGGACAGTATCTTACGAGCAGTACTTC,CSASRGTVSYEQYF
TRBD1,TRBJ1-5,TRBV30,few,TGTGCCTGGAAGGGACAGGGCTTGTTACAGCCCCAGCATTTT,CAWKGQGLLQPQHF
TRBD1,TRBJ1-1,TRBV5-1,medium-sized,TGCGCCAGCAGCTTGCAGGGGGTCGCTGAAGCTTTCTTT,CASSLQGVAEAFF
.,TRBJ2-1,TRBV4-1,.,TGCGCCAGCAGCCAAGCCACGGGGAGGAACAATGAGCAGTTCTTC,CASSQATGRNNEQFF
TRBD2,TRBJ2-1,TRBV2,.,TGTGCCAGCAGCCCCCTGGGGCTAGCGGCCTACAATGAGCAGTTCTTC,CASSPLGLAAYNEQFF
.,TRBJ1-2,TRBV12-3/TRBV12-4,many,TGTGCCAGCAGTCCCTCGTCACAGGGTGGCGTGAGTGGCTACACCTTC,CASSPSSQGGVSGYTF
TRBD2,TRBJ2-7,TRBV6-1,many,TGTGCCAGCAGACGAAGCGGGAGCCCCCTCCACGAGCAGTACTTC,CASRRSGSPLHEQYF
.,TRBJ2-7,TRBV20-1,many,TGCAGTGCTAGAGTTCCCTACGAGCAGTACTTC,CSARVPYEQYF
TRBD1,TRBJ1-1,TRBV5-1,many,TGCGCCAGCAGCTACACAGGGGGGAACACTGAAGCTTTCTTT,CASSYTGGNTEAFF
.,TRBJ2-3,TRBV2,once,TGTGCCAGCAGTAGCCCCGGGACTCTTAGCACAGATACGCAGTATTTT,CASSSPGTLSTDTQYF
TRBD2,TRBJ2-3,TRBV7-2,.,TGTGCCAGCAGCTTAACCAGGAAGACTAGCGGGGGGGCGCAGTATTTT,CASSLTRKTSGGAQYF
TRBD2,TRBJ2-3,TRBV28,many,TGTGCCAGCAGGACTAGCGGGATATCCACAGATACGCAGTATTTT,CASRTSGISTDTQYF
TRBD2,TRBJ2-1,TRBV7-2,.,TGTGCCAGCAGCCCATCAGCCAAGCGGGGGCTATACAATGAGCAGTTCTTC,CASSPSAKRGLYNEQFF